These 8 T cell receptor beta chains were all obtained from the same sample, sequenced in a study of cytomegalovirus exposure and HLA in healthy donors. The PCR had 60 Vbeta and 13 Jbeta primers. Clones were sequenced by immunoSEQ multiplex PCR, and TCRdb holds only the in-frame ones, with some missing. The table includes some 87,000 clones, roughly 79% detected once. The sequenced material came from PBMCs. Source of these receptors: a man between 18 and 35 years old in good health and CMV-seropositive.

The chain is built from TRBV18 and TRBJ2-1, with TRBD2 as a possible D gene (5 bases). Germline CDR1 KGHSH, CDR2 LQKENI. The CDR3 length is 13 residues. With 5 bases removed from V and 0 bases from J, the gap between germline ends came to 5 bases. The CDR3 region is CASSGSSYNEQFF. The CDR3 DNA sequence: TGTGCCAGCTCAGGGAGCTCCTACAATGAGCAGTTCTTC.

The chain links TRBV29-1 to TRBJ1-2, with a weak D call TRBD1 (5 bases). Germline CDR1 is SQVTM and CDR2 is ANQGSEA. Trimming stripped 5 bases from V and 9 bases from J, with 13 bases between. This CDR3 has 11 amino acids. CDR3 DNA sequence: TGCAGCGTTCGGCAGGGCAATCGCTACACCTTC. Its protein product is CSVRQGNRYTF.

The chain employs TRBV5-1 and TRBJ2-1, with D hard to call. Between the trimmed V and J ends, which lost 0 bases and 5 bases, there was a span of 3 bases. Germline V CDR1 and CDR2: SGHRS, YFSETQ. This CDR3 has 12 amino acids. CDR3: CASSLANNEQFF. In DNA, the CDR3 is TGCGCCAGCAGCTTGGCTAACAATGAGCAGTTCTTC.

The chain has TRBV28 and TRBJ1-1; possible D gene TRBD1, 5 bases. V was cut by 5 bases and J by 1 base, with 14 bases left in between. Per germline, CDR1 MDHEN and CDR2 SYDVKM. The CDR3 runs 15 residues. The CDR3 region is CASSTPRTGNTEAFF. CDR3 nucleotides: TGTGCCAGCAGTACCCCTCGAACAGGGAACACTGAAGCTTTCTTT.

This chain joins TRBV23-1 and TRBJ2-1; 10 positions agree with TRBD2. TRBV23-1 belongs to the ORF category, with a function that is uncertain. V shed 4 bases, J shed 8 bases, and the junction held 8 bases outside the gene matches. This CDR3 comprises 15 residues. CDR3 loop: CASSRIAGGGDEQFF. The CDR3 bases are TGCGCCAGCAGTCGAATAGCGGGAGGAGGGGATGAGCAGTTCTTC.

V gene TRBV10-3 combines with J gene TRBJ2-1; 7 bases align to TRBD1. Germline V gene sequence: CDR1 ENHRY, CDR2 SYGVKD. After removal of 4 bases from V and 6 bases from J, the junction contained 9 bases not matched to a gene. The length of the CDR3 is 15 residues. CDR3 sequence (DNA): TGTGCCATCAGTGGTTCGACAGGGATCGGCAATGAGCAGTTCTTC. Amino acid sequence: CAISGSTGIGNEQFF.

The chain uses TRBV7-2 and TRBJ1-5; possible D gene TRBD1, 5 bases. From germline, CDR1 is SGHTA and CDR2 FQGNSA. The germline V and J ends were trimmed by 1 base and 4 bases, with 14 bases remaining between them. The CDR3 is 16 amino acids. The CDR3 DNA follows: TGTGCCAGCAGCTTAGTTGGGGGGGGGACTAATCAGCCCCAGCATTTT. Protein: CASSLVGGGTNQPQHF.

V usage is TRBV5-1 and J usage is TRBJ1-5, with TRBD1 identical over 9 bases. The CDR3 runs to 14 residues. After removal of 3 bases from V and 7 bases from J, the junction contained 5 bases not matched to a gene. The germline CDR1 and CDR2 sequences are SGHRS and YFSETQ. The CDR3 DNA reads TGCGCCAGCAGCTCTACAGGGGGCGGACAGCCCCAGCATTTT. Protein: CASSSTGGGQPQHF.